This entry describes one T cell receptor (beta chain). The data were taken from a study of human T cells and chemical hapten exposure. Study-wide background: Across samples, TCR yields varied, mostly owing to small differences in pooled library volumes.

Regarding time point: pre-sensitization, week 0. Treatment of the sample: therapeutic diphenylcyclopropenone sensitization with weekly scalp DPC. This CDR3 spans 16 amino acids. V was cut by 6 bases and J by 2 bases, with 20 bases left in between. Germline V gene lookup returns CDR1 MDHEN and CDR2 SYDVKM. Via MiXCR, TCRdb re-called the RACE reads, giving one row per CDR3 protein. In the table there are some 90,000 distinct CDR3 sequences, 8.5% of which are singletons. The source material was whole blood, sampled in connection with sensitization to the hapten diphenylcyclopropenone (DPC). The receptor was isolated from a man aged 35 to 55 with alopecia areata. Some clones in this sample may be carry-over from other donors' samples. V and J are TRBV28 and TRBJ2-7, with a tentative D call TRBD1 (6 bases). Here the CDR3 DNA reads TGTGCCAGCAGCCCATCCGGGACACTTACGGCCTACGAGCAGTACTTC. It is translated as CASSPSGTLTAYEQYF.